The 29 T cell receptor beta chains listed next were all sequenced from one sample in a study of cytomegalovirus exposure and HLA in healthy donors. Primers for the PCR totalled 60 Vbeta and 13 Jbeta. Here immunoSEQ multiplex PCR was the method, and the copy in TCRdb shows in-frame clones only, minus some. The table lists about 51,000 clones. The sample was PBMCs. These receptor sequences come from a female donor in good health and CMV-seronegative.

The CDR3 sequence: CASSRTSGAYEQYF. Here the CDR3 DNA reads TGTGCCAGCAGTCGGACTAGCGGGGCCTACGAGCAGTACTTC. V and J are TRBV6-5 and TRBJ2-7; 12 positions agree with TRBD2. The CDR3 sequence is 14 residues long. Germline CDR1 and CDR2: MNHEY and SVGAGI. V was clipped by 5 bases and J by 2 bases; unmatched bases: 1.

The J gene is TRBJ2-5, the V gene TRBV29-1, with 9 bases aligning to TRBD2. CDR1 SQVTM and CDR2 ANQGSEA come from the germline V gene. Trimming removed 0 bases from V and 5 bases from J; junction bases left unmatched: 13. CDR3 length: 17 residues. For the CDR3, the DNA is TGCAGCGTTGAAGACAGGGAGGTAGCTAGCGGGGAGGAGACCCAGTACTTC. Protein product: CSVEDREVASGEETQYF.

The gene calls are TRBV27 and TRBJ1-5; 8 bases align to TRBD1. The CDR3 has 14 residues. CDR1 is MNHEY, CDR2 SMNVEV, per germline (reference sequence). The V segment lost 5 bases and the J segment 3 bases; nucleotides outside the gene matches: 3. The CDR3 DNA follows: TGTGCCAGCAGTCCCCAGGGGGCCAATCAGCCCCAGCATTTT. Amino acid sequence: CASSPQGANQPQHF.

The CDR3 DNA reads as TGTGCCAGCAGTGAATCTAACCGGGGTTGGGCCGAGCAGTACTTC. Its protein is CASSESNRGWAEQYF. The J gene is TRBJ2-7, the V gene TRBV25-1, with D possibly being TRBD2 (5 bases). CDR1 is MGHDK, CDR2 SYGVNS, per germline. V lost 1 base and J lost 6, with 16 bases in between. The CDR3 is made up of 15 amino acids.

The chain links TRBV18 to TRBJ2-7, with D possibly being TRBD1 (5 bases). This CDR3 is 14 amino acids long. Trimming left V 1 base short and J 5 bases short, with 12 bases between. Per the germline V gene, CDR1 is KGHSH and CDR2 is LQKENI. CDR3: CASSPLSGSHEQYF. The CDR3 DNA reads TGTGCCAGCTCACCACTATCAGGGTCACACGAGCAGTACTTC.

This chain uses TRBV5-6 with TRBJ1-1; D may be TRBD1 (5 bases). Germline V lookup: CDR1 SGHDT, CDR2 YYEEEE. Deletions cut 2 bases from V and 3 bases from J, with 8 bases between. The CDR3 covers 13 residues. The CDR3 loop is CASSFRRDTEAFF. CDR3 nucleotides: TGTGCCAGCAGCTTTCGCAGGGACACTGAAGCTTTCTTT.

The rearrangement joins TRBV6-1 to TRBJ2-7; TRBD1 aligns across 7 bases. In germline, CDR1 is MNHNS, CDR2 SASEGT. This CDR3 comprises 13 residues. Trimming took 5 bases from V and 2 from J; bases not matched to a gene: 3. The DNA of the CDR3 is TGTGCCAGCAGTCGGACAGGCACCTACGAGCAGTACTTC. Its protein product is CASSRTGTYEQYF.

The rearrangement joins TRBV18 to TRBJ1-6; no clear D. The CDR3 is 13 amino acids. The V gene's germline CDR1 is KGHSH and CDR2 LQKENI. V dropped 3 bases and J dropped 10 bases, with 10 bases sitting between them. The CDR3 bases are TGTGCCAGCTCACCTCGCGCAGGATCACCCCTCCACTTT. It encodes CASSPRAGSPLHF.

The gene calls are TRBV13 and TRBJ2-5; TRBD2 agrees at 9 bases. The CDR3 is 14 residues long. Trimming cost V 4 bases and J 1 base; bases outside gene matches: 1. Germline V CDR1 and CDR2: PRHDT, FYEKMQ (reference sequence). The CDR3 sequence: CASSSGLAQETQYF. As DNA, the CDR3 is TGTGCCAGCAGCTCGGGACTAGCCCAAGAGACCCAGTACTTC.

The chain links TRBV6-5 to TRBJ2-1; 8 nucleotides align to TRBD2. The CDR3 has 14 residues. Trimming cost V 2 bases and J 6 bases; bases outside gene matches: 3. Germline CDR1 reads MNHEY; CDR2 reads SVGAGI. The CDR3 region is CASSYPGGANEQFF. The CDR3, as DNA: TGTGCCAGCAGTTACCCGGGGGGGGCCAATGAGCAGTTCTTC.

The genes are TRBV7-8 and TRBJ1-1; TRBD1 is a possible D gene (5 bases). In germline, CDR1 is SGHVS, CDR2 FQNEAQ. The CDR3 is 14 residues long. With 1 base removed from V and 1 base from J, the gap between germline ends came to 7 bases. CDR3 coding DNA: TGTGCCAGCAGCTTAGTGGGGGGGAACACTGAAGCTTTCTTT. This codes for CASSLVGGNTEAFF.

The genes are TRBV11-3 and TRBJ1-1, with 8 bases fitting TRBD1. The CDR3 length is 14 residues. After removal of 2 bases from V and 4 bases from J, the junction contained 3 bases not matched to a gene. Germline CDR1 and CDR2: SGHNT and YENEEA. CDR3 region: CASSLQGASTEAFF. CDR3 in DNA: TGTGCCAGCAGCTTACAGGGGGCCTCCACTGAAGCTTTCTTT.

The chain joins TRBV5-6 to TRBJ2-1; 12 nucleotides agree with TRBD2. Germline V lookup: CDR1 SGHDT, CDR2 YYEEEE. The V gene end was trimmed by 4 bases and the J gene end by 6 bases; junction bases not matched to a gene: 8. The CDR3 has 16 amino acids. Written as DNA, the CDR3 is TGTGCCAGCAGCGGCACAGAGACTAGCGGGAGCAATGAGCAGTTCTTC. It specifies CASSGTETSGSNEQFF.

The chain carries TRBV4-2 and TRBJ1-3; unclear D gene. This CDR3 is 15 amino acids long. Germline loops: CDR1 LGHNA, CDR2 YNFKEQ. Trimming removed 1 base from V and 0 bases from J, with 7 bases in between. CDR3 sequence: CASSQVGLSGNTIYF. The CDR3 DNA reads as TGTGCCAGCAGCCAAGTCGGTCTCTCTGGAAACACCATATATTTT.

The chain combines TRBV25-1 with TRBJ2-7, with D perhaps TRBD1 (6 bases). CDR1 and CDR2 (germline): MGHDK, SYGVNS. The CDR3 extends over 14 amino acids. The ends were cut back, 2 bases at V and 3 bases at J, with 11 bases in the middle. The CDR3 DNA reads as TGTGCCAGCAGTGAAACTACAGGGTTCTACGAGCAGTACTTC. It yields the protein CASSETTGFYEQYF.

This chain links TRBV30 with TRBJ2-3; 7 bases fit TRBD1. Germline V lookup: CDR1 GTSNPN, CDR2 SVGIG (reference sequence). With V trimmed by 0 bases and J by 7 bases, 7 bases remained unmatched. The CDR3 loop spans 14 amino acids. In nucleotides, the CDR3 is TGTGCCTGGAGTGTACTGGGGGACAGATATACGCAGTATTTT. Protein sequence: CAWSVLGDRYTQYF.

The chain recombines TRBV5-6 with TRBJ2-3; weak D call: TRBD1 (6 bases). Trimming pared 0 bases from V and 2 bases from J, leaving 10 bases between. The CDR3 consists of 15 residues. Germline V gene lookup returns CDR1 SGHDT and CDR2 YYEEEE. CDR3 nucleotides: TGTGCCAGCAGCTTGGAGGCAGGGGACACAGATACGCAGTATTTT. Translating gives CASSLEAGDTDTQYF.

The J gene is TRBJ2-5, the V gene TRBV5-6, with a possible D match to TRBD1 (5 bases). V was cut by 3 bases and J by 5 bases, with 14 bases left in between. CDR3 length equals 14 residues. Germline-derived CDR1 and CDR2 are SGHDT and YYEEEE. CDR3 residues: CASSSTGDGETQYF. The CDR3 bases are TGTGCCAGCAGCTCAACAGGAGATGGCGAGACCCAGTACTTC. The full variable domain, completed using reference TRBV5-6 and TRBJ2-5, is DAGVTQSPTHLIKTRGQQVTLRCSPKSGHDTVSWYQQALGQGPQFIFQYYEEEERQRGNFPDRFSGHQFPNYSSELNVNALLLGDSALYLCASSSTGDGETQYFGPGTRLLVL.

V usage is TRBV6-1 and J usage is TRBJ2-7; D unclear. The CDR3 is 14 residues long. Germline values: CDR1 MNHNS, CDR2 SASEGT. Deletions cut 2 bases from V and 0 bases from J, with 8 bases between. In DNA, the CDR3 is TGTGCCAGCAGTGAACAGGTTCTCTCCTACGAGCAGTACTTC. Encoded protein: CASSEQVLSYEQYF.

The V call is TRBV30, the J call TRBJ2-1; 8 nucleotides line up with TRBD2. V shed 3 bases and J 4 bases; nucleotides not matched to a gene: 8. The CDR3 sequence is 15 residues long. The germline CDR1 and CDR2 sequences are GTSNPN and SVGIG (reference sequence). Here the CDR3 reads CAWSTPGGLYNEQFF. In DNA, the CDR3 is TGTGCCTGGAGCACCCCGGGGGGGCTATACAATGAGCAGTTCTTC.

The V and J genes are TRBV5-1 and TRBJ1-1, with a tentative D call TRBD1 (6 bases). Germline CDR1 SGHRS, CDR2 YFSETQ. V lost 4 bases, J lost 0 bases, and 13 bases lay in between. The CDR3 is made up of 15 amino acids. The CDR3 region is CASSVQGGVNTEAFF. The CDR3 DNA follows: TGCGCCAGCAGCGTACAGGGTGGAGTGAACACTGAAGCTTTCTTT.

The chain links TRBV15 to TRBJ1-4, with TRBD1 identical over 11 bases. J was trimmed by 0 bases and V by 6 bases; bases with no gene match: 6. CDR1 is LNHNV and CDR2 is YYDKDF in the germline V gene (reference sequence). CDR3 length: 17 amino acids. The chain's CDR3 is CATSSRDRGSTNEKLFF. DNA for the CDR3: TGTGCCACCAGTTCAAGGGACAGGGGGTCAACTAATGAAAAACTGTTTTTT.

V is TRBV5-1 and J is TRBJ2-1, with a possible D match to TRBD2 (6 bases). The CDR3 length is 16 residues. The germline V and J ends were trimmed by 2 bases and 0 bases, with 12 bases remaining between them. CDR1 is SGHRS and CDR2 is YFSETQ in the germline V gene. The CDR3 DNA is TGCGCCAGCAGCTTCGGGACTGTTAGCTCCTACAATGAGCAGTTCTTC. Protein product: CASSFGTVSSYNEQFF.

V is TRBV13 and J is TRBJ1-1; D is uncertain. Trimming shortened V by 0 bases and J by 3 bases, and 8 bases separated the two germline ends. CDR3 length: 14 residues. Germline CDR1 PRHDT, CDR2 FYEKMQ (reference sequence). The CDR3 DNA reads as TGTGCCAGCAGCTTAGGCCTGCGGGACACTGAAGCTTTCTTT. It is translated as CASSLGLRDTEAFF.

The chain is built from TRBV18 and TRBJ1-4; possible D gene TRBD1, 5 bases. The V end was cut by 5 bases, the J end by 8 bases, with 12 bases between. Germline V lookup: CDR1 KGHSH, CDR2 LQKENI. This CDR3 has 13 amino acids. The chain's CDR3 is CASSSREWEKLFF. DNA of the CDR3: TGTGCCAGCTCATCCAGGGAATGGGAAAAACTGTTTTTT.

The V call is TRBV11-3, the J call TRBJ1-2; the D is unclear. Trimming cost V 4 bases and J 1 base, with 7 bases left between them. Germline lookup yields CDR1 SGHNT and CDR2 YENEEA. The CDR3 loop spans 13 amino acids. CDR3 DNA: TGTGCCAGCAGCTCAAGCATTAACTATGGCTACACCTTC. Residues: CASSSSINYGYTF.

For this clone: At one end the junction does not follow the germline gene, possibly because of a read error. Additional DNA sequences in this sample encode the identical CDR3. This sequence joins TRBV7-7 and TRBJ2-5; TRBD1 matches at 11 bases. In germline, CDR1 is SSHAT, CDR2 FNYEAQ (reference sequence). The CDR3 totals 13 residues. In DNA form, the CDR3 reads TGTGCTAGCAGCCGGGACAGGGGGGAGACCCAGTACTTC. It yields the protein CASSRDRGETQYF.

The rearrangement joins TRBV18 to TRBJ2-1, with 11 bases aligning to TRBD1. The junction had 6 bases not matched to a gene; V was cut back by 1 base and J by 4 bases. This CDR3 is built from 17 residues. Germline V gene sequence: CDR1 KGHSH, CDR2 LQKENI. This CDR3 is CASSPRGQGAEYNEQFF. CDR3 in DNA: TGTGCCAGCTCACCACGCGGACAGGGGGCGGAGTACAATGAGCAGTTCTTC.

The genes are TRBV6-1 and TRBJ2-7; 14 nucleotides match TRBD2. The CDR3 extends over 18 amino acids. Germline values: CDR1 MNHNS, CDR2 SASEGT. The trim removed 3 bases at V and 2 bases at J, leaving 9 bases unmatched. The CDR3 DNA reads as TGTGCCAGCAGTGATCGACTAGCGGGAGGGCCCCGGACCTACGAGCAGTACTTC. It encodes CASSDRLAGGPRTYEQYF.